This T cell receptor beta chain was observed in a study of blood T cell repertoires in COVID-19. Overall study context: Whether acute or convalescent, the COVID-19 samples came from the United States, Italy and Spain. T cells, B-cell-depleted T cells, or PBMCs provided the cDNA or gDNA that served as material.

Under the authors' procedure: Reference gene primer amplification gave estimated nucleated cell counts. Clones were sequenced by immunoSEQ multiplex PCR, and TCRdb holds only the in-frame ones, with some missing. V, J and clone size are taken as reported in that table, and D and trimming were inferred from the DNA itself. This table holds over 200,000 clones, 75% to 90% found once. Germline loops: CDR1 SGHNT, CDR2 YYREEE (reference sequence). V was shortened by 4 bases and J by 4 bases, with 17 bases between the two germline ends. The CDR3 spans 16 residues. This sequence was found in a human donor in a cohort sampled during active COVID-19. The sample taken for sequencing was peripheral blood. V and J are TRBV5-4 and TRBJ2-2; TRBD2 might be the D (5 bases). This CDR3 is CASSPQPGSRTGELFF. The CDR3 bases are TGTGCCAGCAGCCCGCAGCCGGGGAGTCGCACCGGGGAGCTGTTTTTT.